The 21 T cell receptor beta chains listed next were all sequenced from one sample in a study of cytomegalovirus exposure and HLA in healthy donors. A multiplex PCR was run with 60 Vbeta primers and 13 Jbeta primers. Generated by immunoSEQ multiplex PCR, the TCRdb table keeps only in-frame clones and is missing some. The profile shows a few hundred thousand clones, over 75% of them singletons. Input material: PBMCs. The receptors stem from a man younger than 35 in good health and CMV-seronegative.

The rearrangement uses TRBV30 and TRBJ2-2; 8 bases are shared with TRBD2. Germline-derived CDR1 and CDR2 are GTSNPN and SVGIG (reference sequence). This CDR3 is built from 15 residues. V lost 0 bases and J lost 7; bases outside the gene matches: 7. CDR3 in amino acids: CAWSVWREVFGELFF. DNA for the CDR3: TGTGCCTGGAGTGTCTGGCGGGAGGTATTCGGGGAGCTGTTTTTT.

The rearrangement links TRBV10-3 to TRBJ2-5, with 7 nucleotides matching TRBD2. The DNA end lines up better with TRBJ2-7; the J call may be wrong. Germline assignment: CDR1 ENHRY and CDR2 SYGVKD. The CDR3 is 14 amino acids. CDR3 protein: CAISERAGPYEQYF. CDR3 in DNA: TGTGCCATCAGTGAGAGAGCGGGGCCCTACGAGCAGTACTTC.

To note about this clone: One end of the junction fails to match germline, which may point to a read error. The V and J genes are TRBV7-9 and TRBJ2-7, with 9 positions matching TRBD1. The CDR3 loop spans 16 amino acids. Germline V lookup: CDR1 SEHNR, CDR2 FQNEAQ (reference sequence). The CDR3 here is CSSSSLPGQGPYEQYF. Here the CDR3 DNA reads TGTTCCAGCAGCTCCTTGCCGGGACAGGGACCCTACGAGCAGTACTTC.

Only a few counts were recorded for this clone. The chain carries TRBV10-1 and TRBJ2-2; 9 nucleotides line up with TRBD1. Trimming took 6 bases from V and 7 from J; bases not matched to a gene: 12. This CDR3 is built from 16 residues. Germline assignment: CDR1 WNHNN and CDR2 SYGVQD (reference sequence). CDR3 protein: CASRWKGQGEGGELFF. The CDR3 bases are TGCGCCAGCAGATGGAAGGGACAGGGAGAAGGCGGGGAGCTGTTTTTT.

The chain carries TRBV7-2 and TRBJ2-7; D gene unclear. The CDR3 runs 14 residues. Between the trimmed V and J ends, which lost 1 base and 7 bases, there was a span of 14 bases. The germline V gene encodes CDR1 SGHTA and CDR2 FQGNSA. CDR3 DNA: TGTGCCAGCAGCTTAGTCCTTGTCCCTCGGGAGCAGTACTTC. The encoded protein is CASSLVLVPREQYF.

The chain employs TRBV5-1 and TRBJ2-7, with TRBD1 identical over 7 bases. Trimming cost V 7 bases and J 7 bases; bases outside gene matches: 11. Germline V gene sequence: CDR1 SGHRS, CDR2 YFSETQ. There are 13 residues in the CDR3. The DNA of the CDR3 is TGCGCCAGCTACGGCGCGAACAGGGGAGAGCAGTACTTC. Protein sequence: CASYGANRGEQYF.

V and J are TRBV19 and TRBJ2-1; 12 bases align to TRBD1. CDR1 LNHDA and CDR2 SQIVND come from the germline V gene (reference sequence). The CDR3 contains 15 residues. V lost 4 bases and J lost 7; bases outside the gene matches: 5. The chain's CDR3 is CASSTGTGGGNEQFF. The DNA for the CDR3 is TGTGCCAGTAGTACCGGGACAGGGGGCGGAAATGAGCAGTTCTTC.

This clone has only a few counts. This chain links TRBV5-4 with TRBJ1-2, with 7 bases identical to TRBD1. The CDR3 spans 14 residues. Germline V CDR1 and CDR2: SGHNT, YYREEE (reference sequence). Trimming removed 0 bases from V and 5 bases from J; junction bases left unmatched: 4. CDR3: CASSLDRTGYGYTF. In DNA form, the CDR3 reads TGTGCCAGCAGCTTGGACAGGACAGGATATGGCTACACCTTC. The entire variable domain, with the rest obtained from reference TRBV5-4 and TRBJ1-2, is as follows: ETGVTQSPTHLIKTRGQQVTLRCSSQSGHNTVSWYQQALGQGPQFIFQYYREEENGRGNFPPRFSGLQFPNYSSELNVNALELDDSALYLCASSLDRTGYGYTFGSGTRLTVV.

The chain recombines TRBV28 with TRBJ1-2; perhaps TRBD1 as D (5 bases). Germline V gene data show CDR1 as MDHEN and CDR2 as SYDVKM. CDR3 length: 13 residues. V was shortened by 1 base and J by 8 bases, with 11 bases between the two germline ends. CDR3: CASSLSSGEGYTF. In DNA, the CDR3 is TGTGCCAGCAGTTTATCATCGGGGGAAGGCTACACCTTC.

The rearrangement joins TRBV10-3 to TRBJ2-1; D gene ambiguous. Trimming took 8 bases from V and 0 from J, leaving 17 bases between them. The CDR3 is 16 amino acids. Germline loops: CDR1 ENHRY, CDR2 SYGVKD. The CDR3 reads CAISPGDSLSYNEQFF. As DNA, the CDR3 is TGTGCCATCTCACCCGGAGATAGCCTCTCCTACAATGAGCAGTTCTTC.

This rearrangement joins TRBV5-1 to TRBJ1-1; TRBD1 matches 10 bases. The CDR3 has 16 residues. Trimming at V came to 2 bases and at J to 3 bases, leaving 7 bases not matched to a gene. CDR1 is SGHRS, CDR2 YFSETQ, per germline. CDR3 DNA sequence: TGCGCCAGCAGCTTATCGACAGGGGGCTTGGACACTGAAGCTTTCTTT. Translated, it gives CASSLSTGGLDTEAFF.

This chain joins TRBV29-1 and TRBJ1-2, with D tentatively TRBD1 (5 bases). The CDR3 spans 16 residues. Germline lookup yields CDR1 SQVTM and CDR2 ANQGSEA. Trimming removed 0 bases from V and 5 bases from J, with 19 bases in between. The CDR3 is CSVEDITSGGWYGYTF. CDR3 bases: TGCAGCGTTGAAGATATCACCAGTGGGGGGTGGTATGGCTACACCTTC.

This clone was picked up a small number of times. The chain recombines TRBV19 with TRBJ2-3; 10 positions match TRBD2. The CDR3 is 16 residues long. Germline V lookup: CDR1 LNHDA, CDR2 SQIVND (reference sequence). V trimming: 3 bases; J trimming: 0 bases; junction bases outside the gene matches: 3. CDR3 coding DNA: TGTGCCAGTAGTATTGGACTAGCGGTGAGCACAGATACGCAGTATTTT. Encoded protein: CASSIGLAVSTDTQYF.

The genes are TRBV15 and TRBJ1-5, with TRBD1 matching 7 bases. CDR1 is LNHNV and CDR2 is YYDKDF in the germline V gene (reference sequence). With V trimmed by 0 bases and J by 9 bases, 17 bases remained unmatched. CDR3 length: 18 amino acids. CDR3: CATSRDVGAETGFRPQHF. The DNA for the CDR3 is TGTGCCACCAGCAGAGATGTAGGGGCAGAGACAGGGTTTCGGCCCCAGCATTTT. The whole variable domain, remainder taken from reference TRBV15 and TRBJ1-5, is DAMVIQNPRYQVTQFGKPVTLSCSQTLNHNVMYWYQQKSSQAPKLLFHYYDKDFNNEADTPDNFQSRRPNTSFCFLDIRSPGLGDTAMYLCATSRDVGAETGFRPQHFGDGTRLSIL.

The V call is TRBV6-5, the J call TRBJ1-3; a weak D match, TRBD1 (5 bases). The V end lost 6 bases, the J end lost 0 bases, and 12 bases lay between the germline ends. This CDR3 has 15 residues. Germline lookup yields CDR1 MNHEY and CDR2 SVGAGI. CDR3 coding DNA: TGTGCCAGCAGCCTCTGGGACTCCTCTGGAAACACCATATATTTT. Translated: CASSLWDSSGNTIYF.

V is TRBV25-1 and J is TRBJ2-7; 9 bases agree with TRBD1. The CDR3 covers 14 residues. The V and J ends lost 8 bases and 4 bases, in that order; junction bases with no gene match: 9. Germline values: CDR1 MGHDK, CDR2 SYGVNS. The CDR3 loop is CASCPGQGAYEQYF. CDR3 DNA sequence: TGTGCCAGCTGTCCGGGACAGGGAGCTTACGAGCAGTACTTC.

V and J are TRBV2 and TRBJ1-6, with TRBD1 as a possible D gene (6 bases). Trimming took off 2 bases at V and 7 bases at J, with 15 bases between the two ends. This CDR3 has 16 amino acids. Germline V gene sequence: CDR1 SNHLY, CDR2 FYNNEI. CDR3 in DNA: TGTGCCAGCAGTGAACAGGGGAAATCTGGGAATTCACCCCTCCACTTT. This codes for CASSEQGKSGNSPLHF.

The chain recombines TRBV6-6 with TRBJ1-6; D is uncertain. The CDR3 runs to 12 residues. Trimming removed 8 bases at V and 5 bases at J, with 7 bases between. Germline V gene sequence: CDR1 MNHNY, CDR2 SVGAGI (reference sequence). This chain's CDR3 is CASGGDNSPLHF. In DNA, the CDR3 is TGTGCCAGCGGCGGGGATAATTCACCCCTCCACTTT.

V and J are TRBV7-2 and TRBJ2-7; 7 bases map to TRBD1. J was trimmed by 7 bases and V by 4 bases; bases with no gene match: 7. The CDR3 totals 13 residues. Germline CDR1 is SGHTA and CDR2 is FQGNSA. The CDR3 region has the DNA TGTGCCAGCAGCTCCGACAGGGTTGGGGAGCAGTACTTC. Its translation: CASSSDRVGEQYF.

This chain links TRBV14 with TRBJ2-5, with TRBD1 matching 10 bases. Germline V gene sequence: CDR1 SGHDN, CDR2 FVKESK. V lost 0 bases and J lost 2; bases outside the gene matches: 6. There are 17 residues in the CDR3. As DNA, the CDR3 is TGTGCCAGCAGCCAAGAATGGGGACAGGGGCGGCAAGAGACCCAGTACTTC. Translation: CASSQEWGQGRQETQYF.

The CDR3 is CASSSGSPNTEAFF. In DNA form, the CDR3 reads TGTGCCAGCAGCTCCGGGTCCCCCAACACTGAAGCTTTCTTT. The chain links TRBV7-3 to TRBJ1-1; D call uncertain. CDR1 is SGHTA and CDR2 is FQGTGA in the germline V gene. The CDR3 is 14 residues long. The ends were cut back, 4 bases at V and 2 bases at J, with 11 bases in the middle.